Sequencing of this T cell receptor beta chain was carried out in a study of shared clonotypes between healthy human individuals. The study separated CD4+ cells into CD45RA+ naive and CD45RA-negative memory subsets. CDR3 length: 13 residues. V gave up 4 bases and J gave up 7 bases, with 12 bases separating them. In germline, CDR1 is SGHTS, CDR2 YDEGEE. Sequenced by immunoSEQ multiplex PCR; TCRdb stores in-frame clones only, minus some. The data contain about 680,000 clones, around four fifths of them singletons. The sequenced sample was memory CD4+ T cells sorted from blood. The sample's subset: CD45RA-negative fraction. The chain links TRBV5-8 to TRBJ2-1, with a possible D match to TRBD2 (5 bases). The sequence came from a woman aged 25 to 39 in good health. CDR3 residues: CASSKEARNEQFF. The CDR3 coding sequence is TGTGCCAGCAGCAAGGAGGCACGGAATGAGCAGTTCTTC.